By share of the sample, the clone carrying this T cell receptor beta chain is medium-sized (0.01 to 0.1%). Other DNA sequences in this sample translate to the same CDR3. This sample is part of a study of control samples from healthy donors and cancer patients. Produced via immunoSEQ multiplex PCR; TCRdb's table is partial and in-frame only. The sample yields fewer than 80,000 clones, roughly 89% seen once. Unmatched junction bases numbered 1, after V lost 3 bases and J lost 1 base. The germline CDR1 and CDR2 sequences are KGHSH and LQKENI. The CDR3 covers 14 residues. The sequence derives from a man in his fifties or sixties with colorectal cancer. The chain is built from TRBV18 and TRBJ1-1, with 8 bases aligning to TRBD1. The sequenced sample was PBMCs. The CDR3 DNA reads TGTGCCAGCTCACCGCAGGGGGCGAACACTGAAGCTTTCTTT. Translation: CASSPQGANTEAFF.